This T cell receptor beta chain comes out of a study of OX40 agonist ivuxolimab in advanced cancers. Regarding the complete study: Ivuxolimab was an agonistic, fully human IgG2 monoclonal antibody directed against OX40 (CD134), a costimulatory receptor. Partial responses were achieved by three dose-escalation patients, of whom one had hepatocellular carcinoma and two had cutaneous melanoma. The paper describes the monotherapy dose-escalation part (N of about 52 patients) of the phase I trial of ivuxolimab. Prior anti-PD-1, anti-PD-L1 or anti-CTLA-4 therapy was permitted, and less than 45% of dose-escalation patients had received checkpoint inhibitors. Of the approximately 50 patients in dose escalation, about 20 had hepatocellular carcinoma, around 15 had melanoma, 9 had renal cell carcinoma and 9 had head and neck cancer. The purpose of peripheral TCRbeta sequencing was to test whether ivuxolimab changed TCR sequence diversity and led to clonal T-cell expansion. Intravenous ivuxolimab was administered to patients every 2 weeks at six dose levels: 0.01, 0.1, 0.3, 1.5, 3 and 10 mg/kg. The dose-escalation cohort was approximately 83% male with a mean age of approximately 60 years, ranging from roughly 20 to 80.

Patients with a history of autoimmune disease or receiving systemic immunosuppression were excluded from the trial. In every dose cohort, peripheral blood was drawn for TCR sequencing at baseline, cycle 4 day 1, and cycle 7 day 1. The samples were drawn from a first-in-human, open-label, multicenter phase I dose-escalation trial of ivuxolimab. Adults with locally advanced or metastatic head and neck squamous cell, hepatocellular, melanoma or renal cell carcinoma were enrolled in the trial. CD4+ and CD8+ T cells were sorted separately from peripheral blood before TCR sequencing. Genomic DNA was isolated from the sorted cells so that the TCRbeta CDR3 region could be sequenced. The immunoSEQ Assay was used for sequencing of TCRbeta CDR3 regions. What TCRdb holds here is the immuneACCESS table cut down to in-frame rearrangements. Part of the clones is not present; checked against another copy, under half of the missing clones reflect an unresolved V gene, and the others are unexplained. This sample gives 55,000 to 75,000 clones in total; about 88% of them show up just once. About 1% of the sample is held by the ten biggest clonotypes.

The sample holds one count of this clone. It has no known antigen specificity. No much larger clone exists at a distance of one base, and base qualities are not known. Other DNA sequences within the sample encode an identical CDR3. Study-wide conclusions, independent of this receptor: The antigen specificity of the clonally expanded peripheral T cells was not determined. Low levels of normalized T-cell clonal expansion were also seen in some nonresponding patients. In the 0.1-3.0 mg/kg groups, partial responders were among the patients with the lowest normalized peripheral clonal expansion, particularly in CD8+ T cells. At doses of 0.1 to 3.0 mg/kg, clonal expansion of both CD4+ and CD8+ blood T cells was observed from baseline to week 6. On average, CD8+ T cells showed more expanded clones than CD4+ T cells after ivuxolimab.

CDR1 and CDR2, looked up from the germline V gene, are MNHEY and SVGAGI. Inclusive of the bounding cysteine and phenylalanine, the CDR3 is 14 residues long. The retained sequence is limited to the CDR3, 42 bases, with the frame set at the first base. V is shortened by 0 bases, J by 3 bases, and the region joining them spans 8 bases. The chain couples TRBV6-5 to TRBJ1-1, with the D gene uncertain. This receptor was identified in an adult with an advanced solid tumor such as melanoma, head and neck, liver or kidney cancer. Sequencing used CD4+ or CD8+ T cells sorted from blood, obtained in a trial of the OX40 agonist ivuxolimab. The nucleotide sequence is TGTGCCAGCAGTTACTCGAGCGGAGACACTGAAGCTTTCTTT. It specifies CASSYSSGDTEAFF.